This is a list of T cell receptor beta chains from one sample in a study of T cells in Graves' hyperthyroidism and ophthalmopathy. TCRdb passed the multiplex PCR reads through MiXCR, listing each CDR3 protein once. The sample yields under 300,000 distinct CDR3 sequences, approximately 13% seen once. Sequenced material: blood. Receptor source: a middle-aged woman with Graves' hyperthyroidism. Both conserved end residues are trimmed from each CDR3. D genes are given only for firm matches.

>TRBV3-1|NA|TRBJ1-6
ASSQPGSSPLH
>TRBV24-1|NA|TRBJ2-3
ATSDSQWTSTDTQY
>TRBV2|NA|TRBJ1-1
ASAGGVEAF
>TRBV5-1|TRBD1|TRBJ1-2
ASSLLTGSYGYT
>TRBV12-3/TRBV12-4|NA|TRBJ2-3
ASSLERGGDTQY
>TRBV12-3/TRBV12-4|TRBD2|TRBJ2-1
ASSEAGTSSDPEQF
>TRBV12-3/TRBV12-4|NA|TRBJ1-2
ASSFRQASGYT
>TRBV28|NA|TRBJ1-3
ANSLPMLGNTIY
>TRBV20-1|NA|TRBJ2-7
SARRVLRGLEQY
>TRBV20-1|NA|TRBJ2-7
STRGELYEQY
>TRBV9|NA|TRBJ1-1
ASSVDRVGQKAF